Listed below are T cell receptor beta chains from one sample, sequenced in a study of CD8 T cells in ankylosing spondylitis. TCRdb re-called the 5' RACE reads with MiXCR, one entry per CDR3 protein. The sample comprises a few hundred thousand distinct CDR3 sequences, around 24% of which are singletons, and about 16% rests with the top ten. Sequenced input: blood, either unsorted or a sorted T cell fraction (not recorded which). These TCRs come from a male donor with ankylosing spondylitis. Each CDR3 is given with its conserved first and last residue. Fields, in order: clone size, J gene, V gene, D gene, CDR3 DNA, CDR3 protein. A D gene is named only where the DNA matches it firmly. Size values are once, few and many counts, or a class for expanded clones, and some rows have none.

size: NA; J: TRBJ2-2; V: TRBV27; D: TRBD2; DNA: TGTGCCAGCCAACCCCTAGCGGGGGTAAACACCGGGGAGCTGTTTTTT; CDR3: CASQPLAGVNTGELFF
size: NA; J: TRBJ1-6; V: TRBV14; D: TRBD1; DNA: TGTGCCAGCAGCCAACCGGGACAGCTGAATTCACCCCTCCACTTT; CDR3: CASSQPGQLNSPLHF
size: NA; J: TRBJ1-2; V: TRBV18; D: NA; DNA: TGTGCCAGCTCACCAGATCCGGGGCTGCCAGTTTATGGCTACACCTTC; CDR3: CASSPDPGLPVYGYTF
size: NA; J: TRBJ2-1; V: TRBV10-3; D: TRBD2; DNA: TGTGCCATCAGTGAAGGACTAGCGGAATACAATGAGCAGTTCTTC; CDR3: CAISEGLAEYNEQFF
size: few; J: TRBJ2-3; V: TRBV10-3; D: TRBD2; DNA: TGTGCCATCAGTGAGACTAGCGGGACTACGCAGTATTTT; CDR3: CAISETSGTTQYF
size: NA; J: TRBJ1-5; V: TRBV20-1; D: NA; DNA: TGCAGTGCTAGAGATGTGTATAGCAATCAGCCCCAGCATTTT; CDR3: CSARDVYSNQPQHF
size: many; J: TRBJ1-4; V: TRBV2; D: NA; DNA: TGTGCCAGCAGGATTTCAACTAATGAAAAACTGTTTTTT; CDR3: CASRISTNEKLFF
size: NA; J: TRBJ2-7; V: TRBV6-4; D: NA; DNA: TGTGCCAGCACCCCCTTACTAAGAGGCGGCTACGAGCAGTACTTC; CDR3: CASTPLLRGGYEQYF
size: many; J: TRBJ1-1; V: TRBV5-1; D: NA; DNA: TGCGCCAGCAGCTTGGGACCCCTTACAGGGCAGGGGAACACTGAAGCTTTCTTT; CDR3: CASSLGPLTGQGNTEAFF
size: few; J: TRBJ2-5; V: TRBV6-5; D: TRBD1; DNA: TGTGCCAGCAGTTCTACGGACAGGGTAAAGGGAGAGACCCAGTACTTC; CDR3: CASSSTDRVKGETQYF
size: NA; J: TRBJ1-5; V: TRBV5-5; D: TRBD1; DNA: TGTGCCAGCAGCTTATTCAGGGGGAATCAGCCCCAGCATTTT; CDR3: CASSLFRGNQPQHF
size: NA; J: TRBJ2-5; V: TRBV11-3; D: NA; DNA: TGTGCCAGCAGCTTTGGGGAGGCCAAAGAGACCCAGTACTTC; CDR3: CASSFGEAKETQYF
size: NA; J: TRBJ2-1; V: TRBV20-1; D: NA; DNA: TGCAGTGCTCCACCGGAGGCGGGAACCTCCTACAATGAGCAGTTCTTC; CDR3: CSAPPEAGTSYNEQFF
size: few; J: TRBJ2-1; V: TRBV20-1; D: NA; DNA: TGCAGTGCTAGCGGGAGAAGGGGCTCCTACAATGAGCAGTTCTTC; CDR3: CSASGRRGSYNEQFF
size: many; J: TRBJ1-5; V: TRBV12-3/TRBV12-4; D: NA; DNA: TGTGCCAGCAGACACAGGGATCAGCCCCAGCATTTT; CDR3: CASRHRDQPQHF
size: few; J: TRBJ1-5; V: TRBV28; D: NA; DNA: TGTGCCAGCAGGGGGCCCGTCGCAAGCAATCAGCCCCAGCATTTT; CDR3: CASRGPVASNQPQHF
size: few; J: TRBJ2-5; V: TRBV7-9; D: NA; DNA: TGTGCCAGCAGCTCCTCCGGGACGTCGCCGAAGGAGACCCAGTACTTC; CDR3: CASSSSGTSPKETQYF
size: NA; J: TRBJ1-2; V: TRBV5-1; D: NA; DNA: TGCGCCAGCAGCTTAAGGGTAGGCGGCTACACCTTC; CDR3: CASSLRVGGYTF
size: few; J: TRBJ2-1; V: TRBV28; D: TRBD2; DNA: TGTGCCAGCACCCGACTAGCGGGAGGGATTTACAATGAGCAGTTCTTC; CDR3: CASTRLAGGIYNEQFF
size: NA; J: TRBJ2-5; V: TRBV27; D: TRBD1; DNA: TGTGCCAGCAGTTTTTCTTACAGGGGGAAGACCCAGTACTTC; CDR3: CASSFSYRGKTQYF
size: few; J: TRBJ2-1; V: TRBV5-1; D: TRBD2; DNA: TGCGCCAGCAGCTTGGAGGGGACTAGCGGTTTGGATGAGCAGTTCTTC; CDR3: CASSLEGTSGLDEQFF
size: NA; J: TRBJ2-7; V: TRBV10-3; D: TRBD1; DNA: TGTGCCATCAGTGACCCGGGACAGGGGAGTTACGAGCAGTACTTC; CDR3: CAISDPGQGSYEQYF
size: few; J: TRBJ2-7; V: TRBV10-3; D: TRBD2; DNA: TGTGCCATCAGGGGACTAGCGGGAAAAGTCGGTTCCTACGAGCAGTACTTC; CDR3: CAIRGLAGKVGSYEQYF
size: NA; J: TRBJ2-7; V: TRBV4-2; D: TRBD1; DNA: TGTGCCAGCAGCCGCGACAGGGGGGGAGACGAGCAGTACTTC; CDR3: CASSRDRGGDEQYF
size: many; J: TRBJ2-1; V: TRBV20-1; D: TRBD2; DNA: TGCAGTGCTAGAGCACTAGCGGGTTACTCTGGGTTCTTC; CDR3: CSARALAGYSGFF
size: NA; J: TRBJ2-1; V: TRBV20-1; D: TRBD2; DNA: TGCAGTGCGGTGACTAGCGGGAGGGCCGTTGACAATGAGCAGTTCTTC; CDR3: CSAVTSGRAVDNEQFF
size: NA; J: TRBJ1-1; V: TRBV29-1; D: TRBD1; DNA: TGCAGCGATCGACAGGGGAACACTGAAGCTTTCTTT; CDR3: CSDRQGNTEAFF
size: few; J: TRBJ2-1; V: TRBV7-2; D: TRBD2; DNA: TGTGCCAGCAGCTTAGGCACAGCGGGAGGGCTTTATAATGAGCAGTTCTTC; CDR3: CASSLGTAGGLYNEQFF
size: NA; J: TRBJ2-7; V: TRBV12-3/TRBV12-4; D: TRBD2; DNA: TGTGCCAGCAGTTTTCCTGTAGCGGGTGTCTCCTACGAGCAGTACTTC; CDR3: CASSFPVAGVSYEQYF
size: NA; J: TRBJ2-3; V: TRBV6-6; D: NA; DNA: TGTGCCAGCAGTTACATGGGGCCAGATACGCAGTATTTT; CDR3: CASSYMGPDTQYF
size: few; J: TRBJ2-5; V: TRBV11-2; D: NA; DNA: TGTGCCAGCTGCACGACGACGGCCCAAGAGACCCAGTACTTC; CDR3: CASCTTTAQETQYF
size: NA; J: TRBJ2-7; V: TRBV13; D: TRBD1; DNA: TGTGCCAGCAGCTTCACACGACAGGGGTCGTACGAGCAGTACTTC; CDR3: CASSFTRQGSYEQYF
size: NA; J: TRBJ1-1; V: TRBV20-1; D: NA; DNA: TGCAGTGCTAACCCAGGCTGGGGCACTGAAGCTTTCTTT; CDR3: CSANPGWGTEAFF
size: NA; J: TRBJ2-5; V: TRBV20-1; D: NA; DNA: TGCAGTGCTAGAGTCTCGTGGGAAGAGACCCAGTACTTC; CDR3: CSARVSWEETQYF
size: NA; J: TRBJ1-2; V: TRBV5-1; D: NA; DNA: TGCGCCAGCACCAAGGGGTTGGAGTCCTATGGCTACACCTTC; CDR3: CASTKGLESYGYTF
size: NA; J: TRBJ2-7; V: TRBV28; D: NA; DNA: TGTGCCAGCAGTTTCTACGAAGAGCAGTACTTC; CDR3: CASSFYEEQYF
size: few; J: TRBJ2-1; V: TRBV5-1; D: NA; DNA: TGCGCCAGCAGCCCGGGTTTCGGGCAGGTATCCTACAATGAGCAGTTCTTC; CDR3: CASSPGFGQVSYNEQFF